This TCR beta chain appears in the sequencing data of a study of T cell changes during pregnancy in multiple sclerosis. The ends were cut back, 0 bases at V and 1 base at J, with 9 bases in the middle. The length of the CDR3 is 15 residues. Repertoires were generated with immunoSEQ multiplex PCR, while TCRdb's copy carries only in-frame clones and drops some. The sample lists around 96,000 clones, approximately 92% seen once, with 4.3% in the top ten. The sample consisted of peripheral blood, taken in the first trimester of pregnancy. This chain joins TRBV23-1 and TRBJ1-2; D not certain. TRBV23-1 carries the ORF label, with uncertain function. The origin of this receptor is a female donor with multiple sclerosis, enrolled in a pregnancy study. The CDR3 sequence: CASSQSNGNNYGYTF. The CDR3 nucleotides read TGCGCCAGCAGTCAATCGAACGGTAATAACTATGGCTACACCTTC.